This passage covers 23 T cell receptor beta chains from one sample sequenced in a study of blood T cell repertoires in COVID-19. Sequencing was performed with immunoSEQ multiplex PCR; in TCRdb, only in-frame clones are kept and a portion is missing. The sample contains 200,000 to 250,000 clones, 70% to 85% of which appear only once. Input material: PBMCs or T cells enriched from blood (not recorded which). The receptor source for this set is a man aged 55 to 70 who had recovered from COVID-19.

Worth noting for this clone: This sample also contains other DNA sequences that code for the same CDR3. This chain joins TRBV7-9 and TRBJ1-1; possibly TRBD1 for D (5 bases). This CDR3 contains 14 residues. The germline gives CDR1 SEHNR, CDR2 FQNEAQ (reference sequence). Trimming pared 5 bases from V and 2 bases from J, leaving 12 bases between. CDR3: CASSPDKRNTEAFF. The CDR3 nucleotides read TGTGCCAGCAGCCCGGACAAACGAAACACTGAAGCTTTCTTT.

The chain combines TRBV6-1 with TRBJ1-5; no firm D call. Germline CDR1 and CDR2: MNHNS and SASEGT. Trimming pared 1 base from V and 7 bases from J, leaving 11 bases between. The CDR3 is made up of 14 amino acids. The CDR3: CASSEVTGRQPQHF. The DNA of the CDR3 is TGTGCCAGCAGTGAAGTAACGGGGAGGCAGCCCCAGCATTTT.

The gene calls are TRBV19 and TRBJ2-3, with D tentatively TRBD2 (6 bases). Between the trimmed V and J ends, which lost 0 bases and 7 bases, there was a span of 14 bases. The CDR3 is made up of 15 amino acids. Germline loops: CDR1 LNHDA, CDR2 SQIVND (reference sequence). The CDR3 here is CASSIDSGSQNTQYF. DNA of the CDR3: TGTGCCAGTAGTATAGATAGCGGATCACAAAATACGCAGTATTTT.

In its sample, this clone was seen a few times. Other nucleotide sequences from this sample produce the same CDR3. The chain combines TRBV5-4 with TRBJ1-2, with 7 bases lining up with TRBD1. This CDR3 comprises 13 residues. V lost 5 bases, J lost 4 bases, and 5 bases stayed unmatched. Germline lookup yields CDR1 SGHNT and CDR2 YYREEE (reference sequence). The CDR3 reads CASSLRDSYGYTF. The CDR3 DNA reads TGTGCCAGCAGTCTCCGGGACAGCTATGGCTACACCTTC.

This chain joins TRBV19 and TRBJ1-3, with D perhaps TRBD1 (6 bases). The CDR3 totals 15 residues. With 5 bases removed from V and 0 bases from J, the gap between germline ends came to 11 bases. Germline V CDR1 and CDR2: LNHDA, SQIVND (reference sequence). The CDR3 nucleotides read TGTGCCAGTAGTTCCGACAGGATCTCTGGAAACACCATATATTTT. Amino acid sequence: CASSSDRISGNTIYF.

V usage is TRBV4-3 and J usage is TRBJ1-4, with TRBD1 matching over 7 bases. The V gene's germline CDR1 is LGHNA and CDR2 YSLEER. The CDR3 has 18 residues. The ends lost 4 bases at V and 7 bases at J; junction bases unmatched: 18. In DNA form, the CDR3 reads TGCGCCAGCAGCCGGATCGGGTCCCCAGGGGGTTTGAGTGAAAAACTGTTTTTT. It codes for CASSRIGSPGGLSEKLFF.

The chain joins TRBV19 to TRBJ1-6, with 7 positions matching TRBD1. Germline V gives CDR1 LNHDA, CDR2 SQIVND (reference sequence). V trimming: 1 base; J trimming: 7 bases; junction bases outside the gene matches: 10. The CDR3 runs to 17 residues. CDR3 sequence: CASSIGWSTGQNSPLHF. DNA of the CDR3: TGTGCCAGTAGTATAGGATGGTCGACAGGGCAGAATTCACCCCTCCACTTT.

J is TRBJ1-1 and V is TRBV19; 7 positions agree with TRBD1. The CDR3 is 15 amino acids. Germline lookup yields CDR1 LNHDA and CDR2 SQIVND (reference sequence). Trimming cost V 6 bases and J 4 bases; bases outside gene matches: 11. The CDR3 DNA is TGTGCCAGTAGCGTAGAAAGGGGGCGCGGCACTGAAGCTTTCTTT. Translating gives CASSVERGRGTEAFF.

The chain uses TRBV7-9 and TRBJ2-3, with 9 bases identical to TRBD1. The CDR3 runs 14 residues. In germline, CDR1 is SEHNR, CDR2 FQNEAQ (reference sequence). Losses at the gene ends were 5 bases for V and 9 bases for J; bases not matched to a gene: 9. This CDR3 reads CASSVGQGSNTQYF. The CDR3 nucleotides read TGTGCCAGCAGCGTCGGACAGGGGTCGAACACGCAGTATTTT.

DNA of the CDR3: TGTGCCAGCAGCTTAACAGTCCCTAGCACAGATACGCAGTATTTT. Amino acid sequence: CASSLTVPSTDTQYF. The gene calls are TRBV7-9 and TRBJ2-3; D not certain. Germline V gene data show CDR1 as SEHNR and CDR2 as FQNEAQ (reference sequence). The CDR3 extends over 15 amino acids. Trimming cost V 2 bases and J 0 bases, with 9 bases left between them.

This clone occurred a few times. This sequence joins TRBV6-2 or TRBV6-3 and TRBJ2-5; 12 nucleotides align to TRBD1. The CDR3 length is 17 residues. Germline CDR1 MNHEY, CDR2 SVGEGT. V shed 5 bases and J 4 bases; nucleotides not matched to a gene: 11. The CDR3 DNA follows: TGTGCCAGCAGTCCGGGACAGGGGGCGCTTTCGTTAGAGACCCAGTACTTC. Residues: CASSPGQGALSLETQYF.

V gene TRBV6-5 combines with J gene TRBJ1-2, with D uncertain. The CDR3 loop spans 15 amino acids. Germline assignment: CDR1 MNHEY and CDR2 SVGAGI. Trimming stripped 3 bases from V and 2 bases from J, with 13 bases between. The CDR3 sequence is CASSYIRSKNYGYTF. CDR3 DNA sequence: TGTGCCAGCAGTTATATTCGCAGTAAGAACTATGGCTACACCTTC.

Only a few counts were recorded for this clone. The chain couples TRBV19 to TRBJ1-5, with 9 bases that match TRBD1. Germline V CDR1 and CDR2: LNHDA, SQIVND (reference sequence). V shed 9 bases, J shed 10 bases, and the junction held 13 bases outside the gene matches. The CDR3 loop spans 14 amino acids. CDR3: CASKQGAGFHPQHF. DNA of the CDR3: TGTGCCAGCAAACAGGGGGCAGGATTTCATCCCCAGCATTTT.

This chain uses TRBV18 with TRBJ2-1; 7 nucleotides align to TRBD1. With 3 bases clipped from V and 9 bases from J, the junction kept 14 bases outside the gene matches. CDR3 length: 16 residues. CDR1 and CDR2 from the germline V gene are KGHSH and LQKENI. CDR3: CASSPQRQGGLTEQFF. CDR3 coding DNA: TGTGCCAGCTCACCCCAACGACAGGGTGGTTTGACTGAGCAGTTCTTC. The full variable domain, with the rest looked up from reference TRBV18 and TRBJ2-1, is NAGVMQNPRHLVRRRGQEARLRCSPMKGHSHVYWYRQLPEEGLKFMVYLQKENIIDESGMPKERFSAEFPKEGPSILRIQQVVRGDSAAYFCASSPQRQGGLTEQFFGPGTRLTVL.

The V and J genes are TRBV6-6 and TRBJ2-5; maybe TRBD1 (7 bases). The V gene lost 5 bases and the J gene lost 0 bases, with 19 bases spanning the gap. This CDR3 is 17 amino acids long. The germline gives CDR1 MNHNY, CDR2 SVGAGI (reference sequence). DNA of the CDR3: TGTGCCAGCAGTAGATCCCGACAGGGACTGTACCAAGAGACCCAGTACTTC. Its translation: CASSRSRQGLYQETQYF.

CDR3 loop: CASSQDRRDQPQHF. The DNA of the CDR3 is TGCGCCAGCAGCCAAGATCGGCGGGATCAGCCCCAGCATTTT. The rearrangement joins TRBV4-3 to TRBJ1-5, with unresolved D. Looked up from germline, CDR1 is LGHNA and CDR2 is YSLEER. Trimming cost V 0 bases and J 5 bases, with 8 bases left between them. This CDR3 spans 14 amino acids.

CDR3 nucleotides: TGTGCCAGTAGTATCGGACTAGCAGAACACACAGATACGCAGTATTTT. The encoded protein is CASSIGLAEHTDTQYF. The chain recombines TRBV19 with TRBJ2-3; 8 nucleotides match TRBD2. From germline, CDR1 is LNHDA and CDR2 SQIVND (reference sequence). This CDR3 comprises 16 residues. The V gene end was trimmed by 3 bases and the J gene end by 2 bases; junction bases not matched to a gene: 7.

The chain joins TRBV11-3 to TRBJ2-7, with D tentatively TRBD2 (6 bases). This CDR3 region has 15 residues. CDR1 SGHNT and CDR2 YENEEA come from the germline V gene. V gave up 1 base and J gave up 4 bases, with 14 bases separating them. CDR3 coding DNA: TGTGCCAGCAGCTTAGTCACAGGAGGGTTATACGAGCAGTACTTC. It is translated as CASSLVTGGLYEQYF.

The chain is built from TRBV15 and TRBJ2-7; the D gene is possibly TRBD1 (6 bases). CDR1 is LNHNV, CDR2 YYDKDF, per germline (reference sequence). The CDR3 extends over 15 amino acids. Trimming took 1 base from V and 2 from J, leaving 12 bases between them. The chain's CDR3 is CATSRAGVGAYEQYF. In nucleotides, the CDR3 is TGTGCCACCAGCAGAGCAGGGGTAGGGGCCTACGAGCAGTACTTC. Full variable domain (rest looked up from reference TRBV15 and TRBJ2-7): DAMVIQNPRYQVTQFGKPVTLSCSQTLNHNVMYWYQQKSSQAPKLLFHYYDKDFNNEADTPDNFQSRRPNTSFCFLDIRSPGLGDTAMYLCATSRAGVGAYEQYFGPGTRLTVT.

The V call is TRBV6-5, the J call TRBJ2-7; 7 nucleotides align to TRBD1. The V and J ends lost 8 bases and 2 bases, in that order; junction bases with no gene match: 6. The germline V gene encodes CDR1 MNHEY and CDR2 SVGAGI. CDR3 size: 13 residues. The CDR3 DNA reads TGTGCCAGCTCCAGGACAGGAACCTACGAGCAGTACTTC. Translated, it gives CASSRTGTYEQYF.

This chain links TRBV12-5 with TRBJ2-1, with 7 bases aligning to TRBD2. Germline V CDR1 and CDR2: LGHNT, FRNRAP. The CDR3 covers 14 residues. Trimming cost V 6 bases and J 5 bases; bases outside gene matches: 7. The CDR3 nucleotides are TGTGCTAGTGGGAGCGGGGTTAGCCACAATGAGCAGTTCTTC. It codes for CASGSGVSHNEQFF. The full variable domain, its missing parts supplied by reference TRBV12-5 and TRBJ2-1, is DARVTQTPRHKVTEMGQEVTMRCQPILGHNTVFWYRQTMMQGLELLAYFRNRAPLDDSGMPKDRFSAEMPDATLATLKIQPSEPRDSAVYFCASGSGVSHNEQFFGPGTRLTVL.

The gene calls are TRBV7-8 and TRBJ1-4, with 9 bases lining up with TRBD1. This CDR3 spans 15 amino acids. J was trimmed by 7 bases and V by 5 bases; bases with no gene match: 8. CDR1 is SGHVS and CDR2 is FQNEAQ in the germline V gene. DNA for the CDR3: TGTGCCAGCAGCCCCCAGACAGGGGGACGTGAAAAACTGTTTTTT. It is translated as CASSPQTGGREKLFF.

The chain couples TRBV4-2 to TRBJ2-2; D is perhaps TRBD2 (6 bases). Trimming pared 4 bases from V and 6 bases from J, leaving 18 bases between. Germline V gene data show CDR1 as LGHNA and CDR2 as YNFKEQ. The CDR3 extends over 16 amino acids. The CDR3 region is CASSPEGGRVSGELFF. DNA of the CDR3: TGTGCCAGCAGCCCAGAGGGAGGTAGGGTCTCCGGGGAGCTGTTTTTT.